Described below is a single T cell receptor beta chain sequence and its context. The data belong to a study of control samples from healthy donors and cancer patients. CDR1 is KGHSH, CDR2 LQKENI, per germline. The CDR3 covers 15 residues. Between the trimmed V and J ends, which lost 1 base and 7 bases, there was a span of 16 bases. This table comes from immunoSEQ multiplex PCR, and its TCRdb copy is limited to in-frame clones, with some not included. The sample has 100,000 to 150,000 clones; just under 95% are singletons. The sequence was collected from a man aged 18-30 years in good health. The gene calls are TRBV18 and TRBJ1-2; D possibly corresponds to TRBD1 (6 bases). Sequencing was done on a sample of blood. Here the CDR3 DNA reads TGTGCCAGCTCACCACGACAGGCCCAGTCAGCTGGCTACACCTTC. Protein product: CASSPRQAQSAGYTF.